A single sample is the source of the 14 T cell receptor beta chains below, sequenced in a study of beta chain features in type 1 diabetes. General observations from the study: People with Type 1 diabetes carried modestly yet significantly shorter TCRB CDR3s in all four CD4+ subsets.

These receptors are not linked to any known antigen. cDNA synthesis used the whole RNA isolate, giving expressed TCRB sequences. The method was immunoSEQ multiplex PCR; TCRdb's version includes in-frame clones alone and lacks a portion of them. Seen here are roughly 150,000 clones, over 55% observed once, and the top ten hold 0.08% to 0.09%. The sample taken for sequencing was naive CD4+ T cells from blood. The receptors here all came from a man aged 30 to 39 with type 1 diabetes.

This clone was seen just once. V usage is TRBV18 and J usage is TRBJ1-4; D possibly corresponds to TRBD1 (6 bases). This CDR3 is built from 15 residues. With 6 bases removed from V and 2 bases from J, the gap between germline ends came to 13 bases. The germline V gene has CDR1 KGHSH and CDR2 LQKENI. The CDR3 DNA sequence: TGTGCCAGCTCGGAGTACAGGGTTACTAATGAAAAACTGTTTTTT. This gives the protein CASSEYRVTNEKLFF.

This clone came up a few times. The CDR3 spells CASSQDDWTGHPYEQYF. CDR3 coding DNA: TGCGCCAGCAGCCAAGATGATTGGACGGGGCACCCCTACGAGCAGTACTTC. The rearrangement joins TRBV4-3 to TRBJ2-7; perhaps D is TRBD1 or TRBD2 (5 bases each). The V gene lost 0 bases and the J gene lost 2 bases, with 17 bases spanning the gap. The CDR3 loop spans 17 amino acids. CDR1 is LGHNA and CDR2 is YSLEER in the germline V gene.

This rearrangement joins TRBV9 to TRBJ2-3; D possibly corresponds to TRBD1 (6 bases). This CDR3 has 15 amino acids. The germline V gene encodes CDR1 SGDLS and CDR2 YYNGEE. V was trimmed by 2 bases and J by 4 bases, leaving 14 bases between them. The CDR3 loop reads CASSVLPGAPDTQYF. CDR3 nucleotides: TGTGCCAGCAGCGTTTTACCAGGGGCCCCAGATACGCAGTATTTT.

The chain has TRBV28 and TRBJ2-7; D may be TRBD1 (6 bases). There are 13 residues in the CDR3. Deletions cut 5 bases from V and 2 bases from J, with 10 bases between. The germline V gene encodes CDR1 MDHEN and CDR2 SYDVKM. The CDR3 DNA reads as TGTGCCAGCAGTCCCTCAGGGGCCTACGAGCAGTACTTC. This sequence encodes CASSPSGAYEQYF.

The V gene is TRBV19, the J gene TRBJ2-7; D might be TRBD1 (6 bases). V lost 4 bases, J lost 7 bases, and 17 bases lay in between. The CDR3 contains 14 residues. Germline V lookup: CDR1 LNHDA, CDR2 SQIVND (reference sequence). The CDR3 spells CASSNLADRTEQYF. The CDR3 DNA follows: TGTGCCAGTAGTAACTTGGCAGACAGGACGGAGCAGTACTTC.

A few counts support this clone. The CDR3 reads CASSNILVKNIQYF. The CDR3 coding sequence is TGTGCCAGCAGCAACATCCTGGTGAAAAACATTCAGTACTTC. This sequence joins TRBV7-2 and TRBJ2-4; no definite D call. Germline V gene data show CDR1 as SGHTA and CDR2 as FQGNSA. The length of the CDR3 is 14 residues. The V and J ends lost 5 bases and 4 bases respectively, with 12 bases between them.

This chain connects TRBV7-2 to TRBJ1-2; 10 positions match TRBD1. The CDR3 spans 14 residues. Germline lookup yields CDR1 SGHTA and CDR2 FQGNSA. V was clipped by 5 bases and J by 8 bases; unmatched bases: 8. This CDR3 is CASSPRQGAGGYTF. In DNA form, the CDR3 reads TGTGCCAGCAGCCCAAGACAGGGGGCTGGAGGCTACACCTTC.

The chain is built from TRBV30 and TRBJ2-3; D is perhaps TRBD2 (5 bases). Between the trimmed V and J ends, which lost 0 bases and 5 bases, there was a span of 9 bases. The germline CDR1 and CDR2 sequences are GTSNPN and SVGIG (reference sequence). This CDR3 is 13 amino acids long. CDR3 amino acids: CAWSVRREDTQYF. DNA of the CDR3: TGTGCCTGGAGTGTACGTCGGGAAGATACGCAGTATTTT.

This sequence joins TRBV29-1 and TRBJ2-3; D uncertain. The CDR3 contains 13 residues. Germline V gene lookup returns CDR1 SQVTM and CDR2 ANQGSEA. V lost 1 base and J lost 6, with 11 bases in between. Written as DNA, the CDR3 is TGCAGCGTTGAAGTCGTGAACGCTGATACGCAGTATTTT. Amino acid sequence: CSVEVVNADTQYF.

V and J are TRBV25-1 and TRBJ1-2; D is perhaps TRBD1 (6 bases). Germline CDR1 is MGHDK and CDR2 is SYGVNS. The CDR3 has 15 amino acids. V lost 4 bases and J lost 5, with 17 bases in between. This chain's CDR3 is CASSGRGEAGYGYTF. The CDR3 DNA reads TGTGCCAGCAGTGGCAGGGGAGAAGCGGGATATGGCTACACCTTC.

The chain recombines TRBV7-2 with TRBJ2-7; possible D gene TRBD2, 5 bases. The germline V and J ends were trimmed by 4 bases and 5 bases, with 15 bases remaining between them. This CDR3 is built from 14 residues. Germline V lookup: CDR1 SGHTA, CDR2 FQGNSA. As DNA, the CDR3 is TGTGCCAGCAGCTCCGACTGGAGGATCCACGAGCAGTACTTC. The encoded protein is CASSSDWRIHEQYF.

The chain links TRBV29-1 to TRBJ2-1, with 14 bases lining up with TRBD2. This CDR3 region has 14 residues. CDR1 is SQVTM and CDR2 is ANQGSEA in the germline V gene. J lost 7 bases, V lost 7 bases, and 6 bases had no gene match. The DNA for the CDR3 is TGCAGCGCTTCCCGACTAGCGGGGGGGAATGAGCAGTTCTTC. Translated: CSASRLAGGNEQFF.

The chain couples TRBV7-2 to TRBJ2-5; D is ambiguous. The CDR3 is made up of 14 amino acids. V shed 2 bases and J shed 1 base, with 8 bases lying between them. Germline lookup yields CDR1 SGHTA and CDR2 FQGNSA. CDR3 region: CASSLIGGQETQYF. In DNA form, the CDR3 reads TGTGCCAGCAGCTTAATCGGCGGCCAAGAGACCCAGTACTTC.

Only a few counts were recorded for this clone. The gene calls are TRBV30 and TRBJ1-1; D gene uncertain. V was cut by 7 bases and J by 1 base, with 7 bases left in between. The CDR3 has 11 amino acids. In germline, CDR1 is GTSNPN, CDR2 SVGIG (reference sequence). CDR3 sequence reads: CASFENTEAFF. CDR3 bases: TGTGCCTCCTTCGAGAACACTGAAGCTTTCTTT.